This passage covers 26 T cell receptor beta chains from one sample sequenced in a study of OX40 agonist ivuxolimab in advanced cancers. Clones were sequenced by immunoSEQ multiplex PCR, and TCRdb holds only the in-frame ones, with some missing. Here the sample spans fewer than 65,000 clones, over 80% being singletons. The sample in question was CD4+ or CD8+ T cells sorted from blood, obtained in a trial of the OX40 agonist ivuxolimab. These TCRs come from an adult with an advanced solid tumor such as melanoma, head and neck, liver or kidney cancer.

In its sample, this clone was seen once. The genes are TRBV5-4 and TRBJ2-1; 10 positions match TRBD1. After removal of 3 bases from V and 3 bases from J, the junction contained 3 bases not matched to a gene. Germline CDR1 reads SGHNT; CDR2 reads YYREEE (reference sequence). The CDR3 extends over 15 amino acids. In nucleotides, the CDR3 is TGTGCCAGCAGCTCGCGGGACAGGGGCTACAATGAGCAGTTCTTC. It is translated as CASSSRDRGYNEQFF.

V usage is TRBV9 and J usage is TRBJ2-1; 9 bases match TRBD2. Germline values: CDR1 SGDLS, CDR2 YYNGEE. This CDR3 region has 21 residues. Losses at the gene ends were 4 bases for V and 0 bases for J; bases not matched to a gene: 20. CDR3: CASSPRSTGTSTPSSYNEQFF. Here the CDR3 DNA reads TGTGCCAGCAGCCCCCGATCGACCGGGACTAGCACTCCGAGCTCCTACAATGAGCAGTTCTTC.

The chain employs TRBV5-1 and TRBJ1-4; 8 nucleotides agree with TRBD1. This CDR3 has 15 amino acids. Germline V CDR1 and CDR2: SGHRS, YFSETQ. V shed 4 bases and J 1 base; nucleotides not matched to a gene: 3. The CDR3 nucleotides read TGCGCCAGCAGCACGGGACAGGAAACTAATGAAAAACTGTTTTTT. This sequence encodes CASSTGQETNEKLFF.

This sequence joins TRBV6-6 and TRBJ1-5; D possibly corresponds to TRBD1 (5 bases). The V gene lost 2 bases and the J gene lost 3 bases, with 8 bases spanning the gap. Germline CDR1 reads MNHNY; CDR2 reads SVGAGI (reference sequence). This CDR3 contains 14 residues. CDR3 nucleotide sequence: TGTGCCAGCAGTTACGAACAGGTCAATCAGCCCCAGCATTTT. It yields the protein CASSYEQVNQPQHF.

This clone occurred once. The chain combines TRBV5-4 with TRBJ1-6, with 8 bases that match TRBD1. CDR3 size: 17 residues. Germline lookup yields CDR1 SGHNT and CDR2 YYREEE (reference sequence). J was trimmed by 9 bases and V by 4 bases; bases with no gene match: 15. The CDR3 region is CASSKDRERQLSSPLHF. The DNA of the CDR3 is TGTGCCAGCAGCAAGGACAGGGAGAGGCAGTTGAGTTCACCCCTCCACTTT.

The V and J genes are TRBV19 and TRBJ1-4, with 7 bases identical to TRBD1. This CDR3 region has 18 residues. With 6 bases clipped from V and 0 bases from J, the junction kept 13 bases outside the gene matches. Germline CDR1 LNHDA, CDR2 SQIVND (reference sequence). Here the CDR3 DNA reads TGTGCCAGTAGCCGACAGGGACCCCACTCTGCAACTAATGAAAAACTGTTTTTT. As protein: CASSRQGPHSATNEKLFF.

V usage is TRBV5-1 and J usage is TRBJ1-1, with D possibly TRBD1 on 5 matching bases. Germline CDR1 is SGHRS and CDR2 is YFSETQ. Trimming pared 2 bases from V and 1 base from J, leaving 9 bases between. This CDR3 comprises 14 residues. The CDR3 sequence: CASSFPGRNTEAFF. The CDR3 DNA is TGCGCCAGCAGCTTCCCAGGGCGGAACACTGAAGCTTTCTTT.

The genes are TRBV5-6 and TRBJ2-3; the D gene is possibly TRBD1 (6 bases). Germline V gene sequence: CDR1 SGHDT, CDR2 YYEEEE. The CDR3 extends over 16 amino acids. V lost 2 bases, J lost 2 bases, and 15 bases lay in between. CDR3 DNA: TGTGCCAGCAGCTTCTGGGGGCAAACCGTCACAGATACGCAGTATTTT. It codes for CASSFWGQTVTDTQYF. The entire variable domain, with the rest obtained from reference TRBV5-6 and TRBJ2-3, is as follows: DAGVTQSPTHLIKTRGQQVTLRCSPKSGHDTVSWYQQALGQGPQFIFQYYEEEERQRGNFPDRFSGHQFPNYSSELNVNALLLGDSALYLCASSFWGQTVTDTQYFGPGTRLTVL.

V and J are TRBV10-3 and TRBJ2-7; TRBD1 is a possible D gene (5 bases). The germline CDR1 and CDR2 sequences are ENHRY and SYGVKD. The CDR3 runs to 14 residues. The V end was cut by 8 bases, the J end by 3 bases, with 17 bases between. CDR3 DNA: TGTGCCATCGGGAAAAGCGACAGAGACTACGAGCAGTACTTC. Its translation: CAIGKSDRDYEQYF.

The chain uses TRBV10-3 and TRBJ1-6; 8 bases agree with TRBD1. The CDR3 totals 14 residues. Germline-derived CDR1 and CDR2 are ENHRY and SYGVKD. V dropped 5 bases and J dropped 10; count of bases not matched to a gene: 7. This CDR3 is CAISSGTGPSPLHF. The CDR3 nucleotides are TGTGCCATCAGTTCCGGGACAGGTCCCTCACCCCTCCACTTT.

This chain joins TRBV29-1 and TRBJ2-1; no definite D call. Germline CDR1 reads SQVTM; CDR2 reads ANQGSEA. The CDR3 covers 11 residues. V was cut by 3 bases and J by 7 bases, with 7 bases left in between. The CDR3 protein is CSVDGWNEQFF. CDR3 DNA sequence: TGCAGCGTTGACGGGTGGAATGAGCAGTTCTTC.

The CDR3 protein is CASSLVWSQRPDTQYF. For the CDR3, the DNA is TGTGCCAGCAGCTTGGTCTGGTCTCAAAGGCCAGATACGCAGTATTTT. J is TRBJ2-3 and V is TRBV5-8, with D hard to call. The germline gives CDR1 SGHTS, CDR2 YDEGEE. CDR3 length equals 16 residues. Trimming shortened V by 0 bases and J by 4 bases, and 15 bases separated the two germline ends. Filled out from reference TRBV5-8 and TRBJ2-3, the complete variable domain reads EAGVTQSPTHLIKTRGQQATLRCSPISGHTSVYWYQQALGLGLQFLLWYDEGEERNRGNFPPRFSGRQFPNYSSELNVNALELEDSALYLCASSLVWSQRPDTQYFGPGTRLTVL.

This clone was seen a few times. The J gene is TRBJ1-4, the V gene TRBV18; D may be TRBD1 (5 bases). The CDR3 is 16 residues long. Germline lookup yields CDR1 KGHSH and CDR2 LQKENI. The V end lost 1 base, the J end lost 8 bases, and 17 bases lay between the germline ends. The CDR3 DNA reads TGTGCCAGCTCACCACAAGGCGGGGGTATAGGAGAAAAACTGTTTTTT. Translation gives CASSPQGGGIGEKLFF.

This clone occurred once. CDR3 bases: TGTGCCAGCAGCGTAGTAGGGCAGGATTCGGATACGCAGTATTTT. Protein sequence: CASSVVGQDSDTQYF. J is TRBJ2-3 and V is TRBV9, with no clear D. From germline, CDR1 is SGDLS and CDR2 YYNGEE. The CDR3 consists of 15 residues. Trimming left V 0 bases short and J 6 bases short, with 14 bases between.

The rearrangement links TRBV12-5 to TRBJ2-7, with no clear D. This CDR3 has 11 amino acids. The V gene lost 6 bases and the J gene lost 0 bases, with 3 bases spanning the gap. Germline-derived CDR1 and CDR2 are LGHNT and FRNRAP. The CDR3 bases are TGTGCTAGTGGGGACTCCTACGAGCAGTACTTC. This codes for CASGDSYEQYF.

This clone appeared once. V is TRBV7-8 and J is TRBJ2-5; TRBD1 agrees at 10 bases. Germline CDR1 reads SGHVS; CDR2 reads FQNEAQ. The CDR3 is 13 amino acids. The V gene end was trimmed by 10 bases and the J gene end by 5 bases; junction bases not matched to a gene: 7. CDR3 sequence (DNA): TGTGCCACCGACAGGGGGCAAAGGGAGACCCAGTACTTC. It specifies CATDRGQRETQYF.

V usage is TRBV30 and J usage is TRBJ2-6; the match to TRBD1 covers 8 bases. V lost 3 bases, J lost 1 base, and 8 bases stayed unmatched. The CDR3 covers 17 residues. Germline V gene lookup returns CDR1 GTSNPN and CDR2 SVGIG (reference sequence). CDR3 in amino acids: CAWSPGGMVSGANVLTF. CDR3 sequence (DNA): TGTGCCTGGAGCCCAGGGGGCATGGTTTCTGGGGCCAACGTCCTGACTTTC.

The V call is TRBV4-3, the J call TRBJ2-1; the match to TRBD2 covers 14 bases. After removal of 0 bases from V and 7 bases from J, the junction contained 5 bases not matched to a gene. The CDR3 runs to 17 residues. Germline V gives CDR1 LGHNA, CDR2 YSLEER. The CDR3 nucleotides are TGCGCCAGCAGCCAAGACGGACTAGCGGGGGGCCGAAATGAGCAGTTCTTC. Translating it yields CASSQDGLAGGRNEQFF.

This chain connects TRBV2 to TRBJ2-7, with D hard to call. The CDR3 runs 12 residues. CDR1 is SNHLY, CDR2 FYNNEI, per germline. Trimming took 8 bases from V and 3 from J, leaving 11 bases between them. The CDR3 region is CASGQTHYEQYF. CDR3 sequence (DNA): TGTGCCAGCGGGCAGACACACTACGAGCAGTACTTC.

The chain carries TRBV19 and TRBJ2-1, with 10 bases identical to TRBD1. The CDR3 is made up of 15 amino acids. CDR1 is LNHDA, CDR2 SQIVND, per germline (reference sequence). The V and J ends lost 5 bases and 6 bases, in that order; junction bases with no gene match: 7. CDR3 loop: CASSLTGGAINEQFF. The CDR3 region has the DNA TGTGCCAGTAGTCTGACAGGGGGCGCTATCAATGAGCAGTTCTTC.

This chain joins TRBV2 and TRBJ2-5, with D hard to call. The assigned J gene may be wrong: the sequence end matches TRBJ2-7 better. This CDR3 spans 11 amino acids. Germline loops: CDR1 SNHLY, CDR2 FYNNEI. CDR3 sequence reads: CASSDYNEQYF. The CDR3 DNA reads TGTGCCAGCAGCGATTACAACGAGCAGTACTTC.

The J gene is TRBJ1-2, the V gene TRBV5-4; 7 positions match TRBD1. This CDR3 is 14 amino acids long. Germline CDR1 and CDR2: SGHNT and YYREEE (reference sequence). J was trimmed by 5 bases and V by 5 bases; bases with no gene match: 9. CDR3 coding DNA: TGTGCCAGCAGTTCGACAGGGTCGAGATATGGCTACACCTTC. Encoded protein: CASSSTGSRYGYTF.

The genes are TRBV6-5 and TRBJ2-5; D is ambiguous. The CDR3 is made up of 14 amino acids. Germline V gene sequence: CDR1 MNHEY, CDR2 SVGAGI. Trimming shortened V by 6 bases and J by 5 bases, and 16 bases separated the two germline ends. The CDR3 nucleotides are TGTGCCAGCAGCGGCACCCGAGGTGGGGAGACCCAGTACTTC. Its protein product is CASSGTRGGETQYF.

Only a few counts were recorded for this clone. The chain recombines TRBV4-3 with TRBJ1-1; no clear D. The germline gives CDR1 LGHNA, CDR2 YSLEER. The CDR3 sequence is 12 residues long. V was pared by 6 bases and J by 7 bases, with 12 bases between. CDR3 loop: CASRGVVGEAFF. CDR3 coding DNA: TGCGCCAGCAGGGGCGTCGTGGGTGAAGCTTTCTTT.

The chain has TRBV4-1 and TRBJ1-5; TRBD1 is a possible D gene (5 bases). Germline V gives CDR1 MGHRA, CDR2 YSYEKL. Trimming left V 0 bases short and J 7 bases short, with 13 bases between. This CDR3 spans 15 amino acids. Here the CDR3 reads CASSQEGLLGQPQHF. The CDR3 DNA reads as TGCGCCAGCAGCCAAGAGGGACTCCTAGGGCAGCCCCAGCATTTT.

The chain has TRBV29-1 and TRBJ2-5; D is possibly TRBD2 (5 bases). CDR3 length: 14 residues. Germline values: CDR1 SQVTM, CDR2 ANQGSEA. The V and J ends lost 0 bases and 7 bases respectively, with 15 bases between them. DNA of the CDR3: TGCAGCGTTGAAGAACCCGGACTCAAAGGGACCCAGTACTTC. It encodes CSVEEPGLKGTQYF.